The 28 T cell receptor beta chains below come from one sample, sequenced in a study of vaccination effects on CD4 cells after COVID-19. Their cognate antigens are unknown. Prior to sequencing, the ViraFEST assay stimulated PBMC with viral peptide pools, which expanded the antigen-specific CD4+ T cells. CD4+ T cell isolation took place after less than 13 days of culture. Sequencing used immunoSEQ multiplex PCR; TCRdb keeps in-frame clones, though not all of them. The profile covers 50,000 to 65,000 clones, with 80% to 85% appearing a single time and 2.4% taken by the ten largest. Material: CD4+ T cells from PBMCs cultured with HCoV-229E spike peptides, obtained before COVID-19 vaccination. These receptors all stem from a human donor who received a COVID-19 vaccine.

V usage is TRBV3-1 (or the pseudogene TRBV3-2) and J usage is TRBJ1-4; D unclear. The CDR3 loop spans 13 amino acids. V was clipped by 4 bases and J by 0 bases, with 3 bases between them. CDR1 and CDR2 (germline): LGHDT, YNNKEL (reference sequence). CDR3 loop: CASSPATNEKLFF. CDR3 DNA: TGTGCCAGCAGCCCTGCAACTAATGAAAAACTGTTTTTT.

The rearrangement links TRBV28 to TRBJ2-5; 8 nucleotides line up with TRBD2. The CDR3 loop spans 14 amino acids. Trimming took 6 bases from V and 5 from J; bases not matched to a gene: 8. Germline lookup yields CDR1 MDHEN and CDR2 SYDVKM. The CDR3 nucleotides are TGTGCCAGCAGACCCGGGGGGGCCTCTGAGACCCAGTACTTC. It encodes CASRPGGASETQYF. The complete variable domain, with remaining parts taken from reference TRBV28 and TRBJ2-5, reads DVKVTQSSRYLVKRTGEKVFLECVQDMDHENMFWYRQDPGLGLRLIYFSYDVKMKEKGDIPEGYSVSREKKERFSLILESASTNQTSMYLCASRPGGASETQYFGPGTRLLVL.

Here the CDR3 reads CATSRLEGYTF. CDR3 bases: TGTGCCACCAGCAGGTTGGAGGGCTACACCTTC. The genes are TRBV15 and TRBJ1-2; D is undetermined. The CDR3 is 11 amino acids. Trimming left V 3 bases short and J 8 bases short, with 7 bases between. The V gene's germline CDR1 is LNHNV and CDR2 YYDKDF (reference sequence).

V and J are TRBV4-1 and TRBJ1-1, with a possible D match to TRBD1 (5 bases). The germline V gene has CDR1 MGHRA and CDR2 YSYEKL. Trimming took 1 base from V and 0 from J, leaving 18 bases between them. The CDR3 spans 18 residues. The CDR3 loop is CASSQGLLSRQLNTEAFF. The CDR3, as DNA: TGCGCCAGCAGCCAAGGACTGCTTAGTAGACAGCTGAACACTGAAGCTTTCTTT.

The genes are TRBV15 and TRBJ2-3; tentative D call: TRBD1 (5 bases). The CDR3 has 13 residues. CDR1 LNHNV and CDR2 YYDKDF come from the germline V gene (reference sequence). Between the trimmed V and J ends, which lost 2 bases and 6 bases, there was a span of 9 bases. The CDR3 region is CATSRSRVDTQYF. CDR3 sequence (DNA): TGTGCCACCAGCAGATCCAGGGTTGATACGCAGTATTTT. Full variable domain (rest looked up from reference TRBV15 and TRBJ2-3): DAMVIQNPRYQVTQFGKPVTLSCSQTLNHNVMYWYQQKSSQAPKLLFHYYDKDFNNEADTPDNFQSRRPNTSFCFLDIRSPGLGDTAMYLCATSRSRVDTQYFGPGTRLTVL.

The chain joins TRBV6-6 to TRBJ2-7; D may be TRBD1 (5 bases). The CDR3 totals 13 residues. Looked up from germline, CDR1 is MNHNY and CDR2 is SVGAGI (reference sequence). V shed 0 bases and J shed 5 bases, with 8 bases lying between them. CDR3 loop: CASSYSIGDEQYV. CDR3 DNA sequence: TGTGCCAGCAGTTACTCAATAGGGGACGAGCAGTACGTC.

The rearrangement uses TRBV11-2 and TRBJ2-1, with a possible D match to TRBD2 (5 bases). This CDR3 spans 14 amino acids. In germline, CDR1 is SGHAT, CDR2 FQNNGV. V lost 4 bases to trimming and J lost 4 bases, with 11 bases between them. The CDR3 nucleotides are TGTGCCAGCAGCTCGGACTGGGGTTACAATGAGCAGTTCTTC. It specifies CASSSDWGYNEQFF. The full variable domain, completed using reference TRBV11-2 and TRBJ2-1, is EAGVAQSPRYKIIEKRQSVAFWCNPISGHATLYWYQQILGQGPKLLIQFQNNGVVDDSQLPKDRFSAERLKGVDSTLKIQPAKLEDSAVYLCASSSDWGYNEQFFGPGTRLTVL.

This sequence joins TRBV18 and TRBJ1-4, with TRBD1 matching 7 bases. Germline values: CDR1 KGHSH, CDR2 LQKENI. V dropped 3 bases and J dropped 2; count of bases not matched to a gene: 6. This CDR3 has 16 amino acids. CDR3 region: CASSPLPTGTNEKLFF. DNA for the CDR3: TGTGCCAGCTCACCTCTTCCGACAGGGACTAATGAAAAACTGTTTTTT.

The rearrangement joins TRBV6-5 to TRBJ1-2; 7 positions match TRBD1. Germline assignment: CDR1 MNHEY and CDR2 SVGAGI. This CDR3 has 14 residues. With 6 bases clipped from V and 6 bases from J, the junction kept 10 bases outside the gene matches. CDR3 amino acids: CASSPQGFADGYTF. The CDR3, as DNA: TGTGCCAGCAGCCCACAGGGGTTTGCTGATGGCTACACCTTC.

V is TRBV2 and J is TRBJ2-3, with 8 bases aligning to TRBD2. The CDR3 is made up of 18 amino acids. Germline CDR1 and CDR2: SNHLY and FYNNEI. Trimming at V came to 4 bases and at J to 4 bases, leaving 16 bases not matched to a gene. CDR3 amino acids: CASSVRTPGLALADTQYF. The CDR3 nucleotides are TGTGCCAGCAGTGTCAGGACCCCAGGACTAGCCTTGGCAGATACGCAGTATTTT.

The CDR3 here is CAISAMGRVTDTQYF. The DNA of the CDR3 is TGTGCCATCAGTGCTATGGGAAGAGTCACAGATACGCAGTATTTT. J is TRBJ2-3 and V is TRBV10-3, with D unclear. CDR3 size: 15 residues. Per germline, CDR1 ENHRY and CDR2 SYGVKD. Trimming cost V 4 bases and J 2 bases, with 13 bases left between them.

Comment on this clone: The junction shows a germline mismatch at one end, possibly a read error. The chain employs TRBV11-2 and TRBJ1-6; D unclear. Germline V lookup: CDR1 SGHAT, CDR2 FQNNGV. The CDR3 spans 14 residues. The DNA for the CDR3 is TGTGCCAGCAGCTTACTAAGGGATAATACACCCCTCCACTTT. It is translated as CASSLLRDNTPLHF.

V usage is TRBV18 and J usage is TRBJ1-1, with D perhaps matching TRBD1 (5 bases). V was pared by 2 bases and J by 1 base, with 5 bases between. Germline-derived CDR1 and CDR2 are KGHSH and LQKENI. The CDR3 has 13 amino acids. The CDR3 region is CASSPGANTEAFF. CDR3 DNA: TGTGCCAGCTCACCAGGGGCGAACACTGAAGCTTTCTTT.

V usage is TRBV19 and J usage is TRBJ2-5; D not certain. In germline, CDR1 is LNHDA, CDR2 SQIVND (reference sequence). Trimming left V 3 bases short and J 2 bases short, with 16 bases between. The CDR3 covers 16 residues. CDR3 protein: CASSIKTGRIQETQYF. CDR3 coding DNA: TGTGCCAGTAGTATCAAAACTGGACGGATTCAAGAGACCCAGTACTTC.

V usage is TRBV18 and J usage is TRBJ2-1, with D maybe TRBD2 (5 bases). The CDR3 is made up of 15 amino acids. Trimming took 2 bases from V and 4 from J, leaving 12 bases between them. Germline values: CDR1 KGHSH, CDR2 LQKENI. CDR3 sequence: CASSPVRTDYNEQFF. The CDR3 coding sequence is TGTGCCAGCTCACCAGTGCGGACTGATTACAATGAGCAGTTCTTC.

In this sample, this clone turned up a few times. The rearrangement uses TRBV6-5 and TRBJ1-1; TRBD1 agrees at 7 bases. Unmatched junction bases numbered 10, after V lost 2 bases and J lost 4 bases. Germline V gene sequence: CDR1 MNHEY, CDR2 SVGAGI. CDR3 length: 16 amino acids. CDR3 DNA sequence: TGTGCCAGCAGTTACCCAGGGGCAGGGGGTTTCACTGAAGCTTTCTTT. Translated, it gives CASSYPGAGGFTEAFF.

V usage is TRBV2 and J usage is TRBJ2-5; 15 bases agree with TRBD2. J was trimmed by 5 bases and V by 6 bases; bases with no gene match: 7. The germline V gene encodes CDR1 SNHLY and CDR2 FYNNEI. The CDR3 is made up of 16 amino acids. The CDR3 sequence: CASSPGTSGGRETQYF. The CDR3 DNA is TGTGCCAGCAGCCCAGGGACTAGCGGGGGGAGGGAGACCCAGTACTTC.

V usage is TRBV7-3 and J usage is TRBJ1-4, with D perhaps TRBD1 (5 bases). Trimming left V 5 bases short and J 6 bases short, with 13 bases between. The CDR3 spans 14 residues. Germline lookup yields CDR1 SGHTA and CDR2 FQGTGA. This CDR3 reads CASSPGGTDEKLFF. CDR3 nucleotide sequence: TGTGCCAGCAGCCCGGGTGGGACGGATGAAAAACTGTTTTTT.

The CDR3 DNA reads as TGTGCCAGCAGCCGTCTTGGCAGGGCGGGCACTGAAGCTTTCTTT. This gives the protein CASSRLGRAGTEAFF. This chain uses TRBV6-5 with TRBJ1-1, with a possible D match to TRBD1 (5 bases). Germline CDR1 is MNHEY and CDR2 is SVGAGI. Trimming cost V 6 bases and J 4 bases, with 18 bases left between them. CDR3 length: 15 residues.

The rearrangement links TRBV6-5 to TRBJ1-6; D is unclear. Germline CDR1 is MNHEY and CDR2 is SVGAGI. V dropped 0 bases and J dropped 7 bases, with 7 bases sitting between them. This CDR3 region has 14 residues. CDR3 region: CASSYSVENSPLHF. The CDR3 DNA follows: TGTGCCAGCAGTTACTCAGTCGAAAATTCACCCCTCCACTTT.

The chain links TRBV28 to TRBJ2-7; tentatively, D is TRBD2 (6 bases). The CDR3 loop spans 13 amino acids. Trimming cost V 6 bases and J 5 bases, with 14 bases left between them. CDR1 is MDHEN and CDR2 is SYDVKM in the germline V gene. The CDR3, as DNA: TGTGCCAGCAGCTTGGGAGGAGTGCACGAGCAGTACGTC. Encoded protein: CASSLGGVHEQYV.

This clone has a handful of counts. The chain uses TRBV30 and TRBJ1-5; 9 bases line up with TRBD1. With 1 base clipped from V and 5 bases from J, the junction kept 0 bases outside the gene matches. The CDR3 spans 13 residues. Germline V gene data show CDR1 as GTSNPN and CDR2 as SVGIG (reference sequence). Here the CDR3 DNA reads TGTGCCTGGAGTGGGACAGGGGATCAGCCCCAGCATTTT. It translates to CAWSGTGDQPQHF.

V usage is TRBV30 and J usage is TRBJ2-3, with 11 bases fitting TRBD1. The length of the CDR3 is 16 residues. Per germline, CDR1 GTSNPN and CDR2 SVGIG (reference sequence). V was clipped by 2 bases and J by 5 bases; unmatched bases: 9. CDR3 coding DNA: TGTGCCTGGAGTCCTCCGGGACAGGGGGTCGGAGATACGCAGTATTTT. This encodes CAWSPPGQGVGDTQYF.

The gene calls are TRBV6-2 or TRBV6-3 and TRBJ1-5; 7 nucleotides line up with TRBD1. This CDR3 is built from 14 residues. V shed 5 bases, J shed 2 bases, and the junction held 3 bases outside the gene matches. The germline CDR1 and CDR2 sequences are MNHEY and SVGEGT. The CDR3 reads CASSKTGGNQPQHF. CDR3 DNA sequence: TGTGCCAGCAGTAAAACAGGGGGCAATCAGCCCCAGCATTTT.

V usage is TRBV25-1 and J usage is TRBJ2-5; D possibly corresponds to TRBD2 (5 bases). Germline loops: CDR1 MGHDK, CDR2 SYGVNS. The V end lost 1 base, the J end lost 10 bases, and 10 bases lay between the germline ends. This CDR3 region has 12 residues. CDR3 region: CASSESGRSQYF. The CDR3 DNA sequence: TGTGCCAGCAGTGAATCGGGAAGGAGCCAGTACTTC.

The chain couples TRBV20-1 to TRBJ2-5; D possibly corresponds to TRBD2 (7 bases). The CDR3 is 14 amino acids. The germline CDR1 and CDR2 sequences are DFQATT and SNEGSKA (reference sequence). Trimming took off 3 bases at V and 1 base at J, with 12 bases between the two ends. The CDR3 is CSASKGGRQETQYF. In DNA form, the CDR3 reads TGCAGTGCTAGTAAGGGGGGGCGCCAAGAGACCCAGTACTTC.

This clone showed up just a few times. This chain connects TRBV4-3 to TRBJ1-6; weak D call: TRBD1 (5 bases). Trimming took off 0 bases at V and 5 bases at J, with 14 bases between the two ends. Germline CDR1 LGHNA, CDR2 YSLEER. The CDR3 sequence is 17 residues long. The CDR3 here is CASSQDFVVGDNSPLHF. The CDR3 DNA is TGCGCCAGCAGCCAAGATTTCGTGGTGGGGGATAATTCACCCCTCCACTTT.

V usage is TRBV5-1 and J usage is TRBJ2-2; the D is unclear. The V and J ends lost 6 bases and 0 bases respectively, with 12 bases between them. There are 15 residues in the CDR3. Germline CDR1 SGHRS, CDR2 YFSETQ. Written as DNA, the CDR3 is TGCGCCAGCAAGGACCAAGTCGCGAACACCGGGGAGCTGTTTTTT. Residues: CASKDQVANTGELFF.